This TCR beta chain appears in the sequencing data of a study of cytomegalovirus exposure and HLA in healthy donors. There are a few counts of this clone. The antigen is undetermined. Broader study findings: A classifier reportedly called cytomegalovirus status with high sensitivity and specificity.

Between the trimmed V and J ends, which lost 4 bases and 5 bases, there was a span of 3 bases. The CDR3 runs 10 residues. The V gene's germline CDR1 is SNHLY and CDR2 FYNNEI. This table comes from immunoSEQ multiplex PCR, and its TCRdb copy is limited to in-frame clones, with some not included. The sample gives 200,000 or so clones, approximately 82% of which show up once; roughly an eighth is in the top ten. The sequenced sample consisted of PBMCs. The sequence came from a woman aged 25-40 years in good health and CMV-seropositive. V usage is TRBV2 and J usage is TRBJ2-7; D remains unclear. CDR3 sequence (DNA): TGTGCCAGCAGTGGAGACGAGCAGTACTTC. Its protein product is CASSGDEQYF.